This section outlines one T cell receptor beta chain sequence together with its context. Its antigen is undetermined. CD4+ cells underwent separation, giving CD45RA+ naive and CD45RA-negative memory subsets. J lost 2 bases, V lost 3 bases, and 5 bases had no gene match. This CDR3 is 14 amino acids long. CDR1 is SGHNT and CDR2 is YYREEE in the germline V gene (reference sequence). The data were obtained in a study of shared clonotypes between healthy human individuals. General observations from the study: Some naive CD4 clonotypes, 4.5% to 5.5%, turned up in common across four donors. In having few donors, the study represented limited genetic and exposure-history diversity.

Every immunoSEQ plate was one replicate of a subset's evenly spread DNA. TCRdb's copy holds only in-frame clones and misses some; the assay was immunoSEQ multiplex PCR. The sample contains roughly 1.5 million clones, 98% of which appear only once. This receptor was obtained from a man aged 25 to 40 in good health. The sample comprised naive CD4+ T cells sorted from blood. Sample subset: CD45RA+ positively selected. V gene TRBV5-4 combines with J gene TRBJ2-7, with 7 nucleotides matching TRBD1. The CDR3 protein is CASSSTGDAYEQYF. DNA for the CDR3: TGTGCCAGCAGCTCTACAGGGGACGCCTACGAGCAGTACTTC.